Listed here are 14 T cell receptor beta chains from one sample, sequenced in a study of T cell responses to AZD1222 COVID-19 vaccine. Assay used: immunoSEQ multiplex PCR; TCRdb lists only in-frame clones, some missing. The table has more than 85,000 clones, about 88% seen once. The sample here was peripheral blood, taken on day 0 of AZD1222 vaccination. The receptors derive from an adult in good health.

V usage is TRBV7-9 and J usage is TRBJ2-5; 14 nucleotides align to TRBD2. The trim removed 3 bases at V and 5 bases at J, leaving 2 bases unmatched. Germline V gives CDR1 SEHNR, CDR2 FQNEAQ (reference sequence). The CDR3 totals 15 residues. Here the CDR3 reads CASSFWTSGGETQYF. In nucleotides, the CDR3 is TGTGCCAGCAGCTTTTGGACTAGCGGGGGGGAGACCCAGTACTTC.

The rearrangement joins TRBV7-2 to TRBJ2-3; TRBD2 agrees at 7 bases. The ends lost 5 bases at V and 2 bases at J; junction bases unmatched: 4. This CDR3 region has 14 residues. Germline CDR1 and CDR2: SGHTA and FQGNSA. The CDR3 nucleotides read TGTGCCAGCAGCCTCAGGGACTACACAGATACGCAGTATTTT. It is translated as CASSLRDYTDTQYF.

The chain recombines TRBV6-1 with TRBJ1-2; no clear D gene. The CDR3 runs to 14 residues. Per the germline V gene, CDR1 is MNHNS and CDR2 is SASEGT. V lost 0 bases and J lost 2, with 7 bases in between. The CDR3 here is CASSEARANYGYTF. DNA for the CDR3: TGTGCCAGCAGTGAAGCCCGGGCAAACTATGGCTACACCTTC.

The V and J genes are TRBV7-9 and TRBJ2-7; D possibly corresponds to TRBD2 (6 bases). The CDR3 runs to 12 residues. V shed 5 bases and J shed 1 base, with 6 bases lying between them. Germline V gives CDR1 SEHNR, CDR2 FQNEAQ (reference sequence). The DNA for the CDR3 is TGTGCCAGCAGCCGGGAGTCCTACGAGCAGTACTTC. Encoded protein: CASSRESYEQYF.

J is TRBJ2-7 and V is TRBV5-1; D not certain. The J call is doubtful: the DNA matches TRBJ2-1 better. The CDR3 is 14 residues long. Germline CDR1 is SGHRS and CDR2 is YFSETQ. The CDR3: CASSPAVGINEQFF. CDR3 DNA sequence: TGCGCCAGCAGCCCGGCCGTGGGCATCAATGAGCAGTTCTTC.

CDR3 amino acids: CAWSDGGLSYEQYF. The CDR3 nucleotides read TGTGCCTGGAGTGACGGCGGACTTTCCTACGAGCAGTACTTC. The chain carries TRBV30 and TRBJ2-7; tentatively, D is TRBD2 (5 bases). The V and J ends lost 1 base and 1 base respectively, with 11 bases between them. Germline-derived CDR1 and CDR2 are GTSNPN and SVGIG (reference sequence). The CDR3 extends over 14 amino acids.

The rearrangement uses TRBV28 and TRBJ2-7; maybe TRBD2 (5 bases). The germline V and J ends were trimmed by 8 bases and 0 bases, with 11 bases remaining between them. CDR3 length: 13 amino acids. The germline CDR1 and CDR2 sequences are MDHEN and SYDVKM. Here the CDR3 reads CASARANSYEQYF. The CDR3 region has the DNA TGTGCCAGCGCGAGGGCTAACTCCTACGAGCAGTACTTC.

The chain couples TRBV15 to TRBJ1-4; 7 bases are shared with TRBD1. The CDR3 is made up of 13 amino acids. In germline, CDR1 is LNHNV, CDR2 YYDKDF (reference sequence). The ends lost 8 bases at V and 4 bases at J; junction bases unmatched: 4. In DNA form, the CDR3 reads TGTGCCACCGAGACAGGGAATAATGAAAAACTGTTTTTT. Protein: CATETGNNEKLFF. Full variable domain (rest looked up from reference TRBV15 and TRBJ1-4): DAMVIQNPRYQVTQFGKPVTLSCSQTLNHNVMYWYQQKSSQAPKLLFHYYDKDFNNEADTPDNFQSRRPNTSFCFLDIRSPGLGDTAMYLCATETGNNEKLFFGSGTQLSVL.

The V and J genes are TRBV18 and TRBJ2-1, with TRBD2 as a possible D gene (5 bases). The ends were cut back, 4 bases at V and 6 bases at J, with 16 bases in the middle. The length of the CDR3 is 15 residues. The germline CDR1 and CDR2 sequences are KGHSH and LQKENI. The CDR3 loop is CASSLPLTTLNEQFF. In DNA, the CDR3 is TGTGCCAGCTCACTCCCACTGACTACACTCAATGAGCAGTTCTTC.

The rearrangement uses TRBV7-2 and TRBJ2-3; D gene uncertain. The germline V and J ends were trimmed by 2 bases and 0 bases, with 9 bases remaining between them. The CDR3 runs 15 residues. The germline gives CDR1 SGHTA, CDR2 FQGNSA. The CDR3 reads CASSLRAPSTDTQYF. As DNA, the CDR3 is TGTGCCAGCAGCTTAAGGGCTCCTAGCACAGATACGCAGTATTTT.

The V and J genes are TRBV3-1 (or the pseudogene TRBV3-2) and TRBJ2-2; the D is unclear. The V end lost 1 base, the J end lost 0 bases, and 3 bases lay between the germline ends. The CDR3 is made up of 14 amino acids. CDR1 LGHDT and CDR2 YNNKEL come from the germline V gene (reference sequence). CDR3 sequence reads: CASSQVPNTGELFF. CDR3 DNA sequence: TGTGCCAGCAGCCAAGTACCGAACACCGGGGAGCTGTTTTTT.

The chain couples TRBV19 to TRBJ1-1; the D gene is possibly TRBD1 (5 bases). The CDR3 has 14 residues. Trimming took off 6 bases at V and 0 bases at J, with 11 bases between the two ends. Germline-derived CDR1 and CDR2 are LNHDA and SQIVND (reference sequence). The CDR3 DNA follows: TGTGCCAGTAGGTGGGACTCCATGAACACTGAAGCTTTCTTT. The encoded protein is CASRWDSMNTEAFF.

The chain uses TRBV4-2 and TRBJ1-2, with a weak D call TRBD1 (5 bases). Trimming removed 5 bases at V and 6 bases at J, with 16 bases between. The germline V gene has CDR1 LGHNA and CDR2 YNFKEQ. The CDR3 has 14 residues. The CDR3 is CASSSGRLRDGYTF. Here the CDR3 DNA reads TGTGCCAGCAGCTCGGGACGGCTAAGGGATGGCTACACCTTC.

The chain joins TRBV5-6 to TRBJ1-4; D unclear. Looked up from germline, CDR1 is SGHDT and CDR2 is YYEEEE. The length of the CDR3 is 14 residues. V was trimmed by 4 bases and J by 7 bases, leaving 14 bases between them. The CDR3 region is CASSAGLVAEKLFF. The DNA of the CDR3 is TGTGCCAGCAGCGCCGGATTGGTAGCTGAAAAACTGTTTTTT. Using reference TRBV5-6 and TRBJ1-4 for the parts outside the CDR3, the full variable domain is DAGVTQSPTHLIKTRGQQVTLRCSPKSGHDTVSWYQQALGQGPQFIFQYYEEEERQRGNFPDRFSGHQFPNYSSELNVNALLLGDSALYLCASSAGLVAEKLFFGSGTQLSVL.